One sample yielded the 4 T cell receptor beta chains listed below, sequenced in a study of CD8 T cells in ankylosing spondylitis. Each CDR3 protein gets one entry after TCRdb re-called the 5' RACE reads with MiXCR. Seen here are about 240,000 distinct CDR3 sequences, roughly a quarter observed once, and the top ten hold 0.61%. The source material was blood, either unsorted or a sorted T cell fraction (not recorded which). The receptors come from a male donor with ankylosing spondylitis or in good health (not recorded which).

The genes are TRBV12-3 or TRBV12-4 and TRBJ2-7, with D perhaps matching TRBD2 (5 bases). V lost 7 bases and J lost 4, with 14 bases in between. The CDR3 contains 13 residues. This CDR3 reads CASTTDSKYEQYF. The CDR3 nucleotides are TGTGCCAGCACCACGGACTCCAAATACGAGCAGTACTTC.

The J gene is TRBJ2-7, the V gene TRBV10-1, with TRBD1 as a possible D gene (5 bases). Trimming shortened V by 5 bases and J by 6 bases, and 14 bases separated the two germline ends. The CDR3 runs to 13 residues. Germline CDR1 and CDR2: WNHNN and SYGVQD (reference sequence). Here the CDR3 reads CASSSLRVGEQYF. CDR3 bases: TGCGCCAGCAGTTCGCTCAGGGTGGGCGAGCAGTACTTC.

Here the CDR3 DNA reads TGCAGCGTTGAGGGATCTACAGGGCCCTCTTACACTGAAGCTTTCTTT. Translated, it gives CSVEGSTGPSYTEAFF. This chain joins TRBV29-1 and TRBJ1-1; D is perhaps TRBD1 (6 bases). Trimming left V 3 bases short and J 3 bases short, with 20 bases between. This CDR3 is built from 16 residues. The V gene's germline CDR1 is SQVTM and CDR2 ANQGSEA.

This clonotype was recorded at least ten times. The chain combines TRBV4-2 with TRBJ2-1; 7 nucleotides agree with TRBD1. CDR1 is LGHNA, CDR2 YNFKEQ, per germline. This CDR3 spans 14 amino acids. After removal of 1 base from V and 6 bases from J, the junction contained 3 bases not matched to a gene. Here the CDR3 DNA reads TGTGCCAGCAGCCAAGTGGGGACAGTCAATGAGCAGTTCTTC. Residues: CASSQVGTVNEQFF.